The sequence of this TCR beta chain was determined in a study of blood T cell repertoires in COVID-19. Study context: COVID-19 samples from acute and convalescent phases originated in the United States, Italy and Spain.

Per the original methods: Estimates of nucleated cell counts were drawn from the amplification of reference gene primers. Assay used: immunoSEQ multiplex PCR; TCRdb lists only in-frame clones, some missing. The V and J calls and clone size were taken over from that table, and D and trimming were inferred from the DNA. The sample has about 160,000 clones, approximately 79% seen once. The CDR3 extends over 17 amino acids. Germline loops: CDR1 MNHNS, CDR2 SASEGT. V shed 3 bases, J shed 0 bases, and the junction held 8 bases outside the gene matches. Participants' reported clinical history set cohort assignment. In Cohort 3, a recovered donor had either two negative PCRs, clearance, or symptom resolution.

The gene calls are TRBV6-1 and TRBJ1-3, with TRBD1 matching over 7 bases. The sample consisted of PBMCs or T cells enriched from blood (not recorded which). The clonotype originates from a man in his fifties who had recovered from COVID-19. CDR3 nucleotides: TGTGCCAGCAGTGACGACTGGACAGGCAGCTCTGGAAACACCATATATTTT. This encodes CASSDDWTGSSGNTIYF.